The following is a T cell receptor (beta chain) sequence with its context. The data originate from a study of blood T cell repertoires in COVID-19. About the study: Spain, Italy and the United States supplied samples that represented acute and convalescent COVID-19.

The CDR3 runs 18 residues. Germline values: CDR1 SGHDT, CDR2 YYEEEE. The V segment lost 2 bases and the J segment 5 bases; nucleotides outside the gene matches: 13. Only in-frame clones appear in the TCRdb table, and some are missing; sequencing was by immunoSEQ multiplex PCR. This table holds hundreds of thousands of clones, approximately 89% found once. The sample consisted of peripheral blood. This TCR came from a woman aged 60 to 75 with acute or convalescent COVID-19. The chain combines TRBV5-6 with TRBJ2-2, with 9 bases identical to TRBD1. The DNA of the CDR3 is TGTGCCAGCAGCTTTTTTCCGGGACAGGGATCCGGGACCGGGGAGCTGTTTTTT. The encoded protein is CASSFFPGQGSGTGELFF.